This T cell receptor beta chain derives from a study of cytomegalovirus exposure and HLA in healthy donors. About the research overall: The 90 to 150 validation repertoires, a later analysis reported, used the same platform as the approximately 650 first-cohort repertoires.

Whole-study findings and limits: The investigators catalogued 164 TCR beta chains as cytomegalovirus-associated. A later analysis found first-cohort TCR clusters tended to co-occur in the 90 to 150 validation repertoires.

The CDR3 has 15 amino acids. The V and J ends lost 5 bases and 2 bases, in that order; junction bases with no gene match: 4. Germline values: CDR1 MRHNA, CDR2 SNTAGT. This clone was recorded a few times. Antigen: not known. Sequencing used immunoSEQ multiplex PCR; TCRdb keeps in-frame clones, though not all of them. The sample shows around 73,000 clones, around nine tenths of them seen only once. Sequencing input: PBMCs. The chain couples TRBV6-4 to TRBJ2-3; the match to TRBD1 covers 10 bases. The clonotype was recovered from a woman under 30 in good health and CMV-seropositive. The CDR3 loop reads CASSSGTGDTDTQYF. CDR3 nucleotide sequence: TGTGCCAGCAGTTCCGGGACAGGGGACACAGATACGCAGTATTTT.